The 11 T cell receptor beta chains below all came from one sample that was sequenced in a study of CD4 and CD8 cells across lung adenocarcinoma regions. TCRdb independently ran MiXCR on the PCR reads; one entry per CDR3 protein. The sample has around 11,000 distinct CDR3 sequences; 53% are singletons. The sequenced sample consisted of CD4+ T cells from the center of a lung tumor. The source is a male donor with lung adenocarcinoma. The CD4 and CD8 labels of this study may be unreliable.

This chain joins TRBV6-5 and TRBJ2-2; D is uncertain. Germline CDR1 and CDR2: MNHEY and SVGAGI. The V end lost 2 bases, the J end lost 0 bases, and 10 bases lay between the germline ends. There are 16 residues in the CDR3. Here the CDR3 reads CASSYIGFSNTGELFF. In nucleotides, the CDR3 is TGTGCCAGCAGTTACATAGGGTTTTCGAACACCGGGGAGCTGTTTTTT.

This clonotype was detected only a few times. This chain uses TRBV27 with TRBJ2-5, with 8 bases fitting TRBD1. The CDR3 extends over 14 amino acids. CDR1 and CDR2 (germline): MNHEY, SMNVEV (reference sequence). The J segment lost 6 bases and the V segment lost 6 bases, leaving 9 bases of the junction unmatched. The CDR3 protein is CASRGAGGRKTQYF. The DNA for the CDR3 is TGTGCCAGCAGGGGGGCAGGGGGCCGAAAGACCCAGTACTTC.

For this clonotype: One junction end disagrees with the germline gene, perhaps due to a read error. The chain links TRBV27 to TRBJ1-5, with 7 bases matching TRBD1. The CDR3 is 18 amino acids. CDR1 and CDR2 from the germline V gene are MNHEY and SMNVEV (reference sequence). CDR3 DNA: TGTGCCAGCGACAGGGCCTGGGGTGGGATCAATAGCAATCAGCCCCACCACTTT. Amino acids: CASDRAWGGINSNQPHHF.

Comments on this clonotype: A junction boundary mismatches the germline segment, possibly from a read error. The rearrangement links TRBV7-2 to TRBJ2-4, with a tentative D call TRBD1 (6 bases). The V gene's germline CDR1 is SGHTA and CDR2 FQGNSA. The CDR3 sequence is 13 residues long. CDR3 protein: CATGLAERDIQYF. The CDR3 DNA is TGTGCCACCGGGTTGGCAGAGAGGGACATTCAGTATTTC.

This clonotype is judged medium-sized. The chain's CDR3 is CASSSGTGGTPLHF. In DNA form, the CDR3 reads TGTGCCAGCAGTTCGGGGACAGGTGGGACACCCCTCCACTTT. The rearrangement joins TRBV6-5 to TRBJ1-6; 8 bases match TRBD1. CDR3 length: 14 residues. CDR1 is MNHEY, CDR2 SVGAGI, per germline. With 4 bases clipped from V and 11 bases from J, the junction kept 7 bases outside the gene matches.

This rearrangement joins TRBV7-2 to TRBJ2-1; perhaps TRBD1 as D (5 bases). The CDR3 spans 15 residues. V gave up 7 bases and J gave up 1 base, with 14 bases separating them. CDR1 SGHTA and CDR2 FQGNSA come from the germline V gene. The CDR3 coding sequence is TGTGCCAGCACCCAAGGGGTCGTATCCTACAATGAGCAGTTCTTC. Translating it yields CASTQGVVSYNEQFF.

The CDR3: CASSYSRDRGYNEQFF. The CDR3 coding sequence is TGTGCCAGCAGTTACTCCCGGGACAGGGGGTACAATGAGCAGTTCTTC. V usage is TRBV6-5 and J usage is TRBJ2-1, with 11 bases aligning to TRBD1. The V gene end was trimmed by 0 bases and the J gene end by 4 bases; junction bases not matched to a gene: 2. CDR1 MNHEY and CDR2 SVGAGI come from the germline V gene. The CDR3 consists of 16 residues.

This clonotype appeared a few times. The chain recombines TRBV6-1 with TRBJ1-1; no clear D. Per the germline V gene, CDR1 is MNHNS and CDR2 is SASEGT. CDR3 length: 13 amino acids. V shed 3 bases and J shed 1 base, with 6 bases lying between them. This CDR3 is CASSETENTEAFF. In DNA, the CDR3 is TGTGCCAGCAGTGAGACGGAGAACACTGAAGCTTTCTTT.

The genes are TRBV6-5 and TRBJ2-3; D unclear. Trimming removed 2 bases from V and 14 bases from J, with 23 bases in between. The CDR3 is 15 residues long. Germline V gene sequence: CDR1 MNHEY, CDR2 SVGAGI. The CDR3 loop is CASSYQALTTDELYF. CDR3 bases: TGTGCCAGCAGTTACCAGGCGTTGACCACCGATGAGCTGTATTTT.

This chain connects TRBV11-2 to TRBJ2-1; 8 positions match TRBD2. The ends lost 1 base at V and 5 bases at J; junction bases unmatched: 1. Per germline, CDR1 SGHAT and CDR2 FQNNGV. The CDR3 covers 14 residues. CDR3 region: CASSLAGGDNEQFF. DNA for the CDR3: TGTGCCAGCAGCTTAGCGGGAGGGGACAATGAGCAGTTCTTC.

This clonotype is categorized as large. The V gene is TRBV6-1, the J gene TRBJ2-5; D is ambiguous. Germline assignment: CDR1 MNHNS and CDR2 SASEGT. V was shortened by 4 bases and J by 4 bases, with 7 bases between the two germline ends. The CDR3 loop spans 12 amino acids. CDR3 sequence: CASSALLETQYF. DNA of the CDR3: TGTGCCAGCAGTGCGCTACTAGAGACCCAGTACTTC.